This T cell receptor beta chain was profiled in a study of T cells in Graves' hyperthyroidism and ophthalmopathy. In the study overall: Peripheral blood was drawn at first diagnosis, prior to all treatment. Study observations and caveats: Most expanded thyroid clonotypes above 0.001 recurred in blood.

Researchers defined stable Graves' hyperthyroidism as no ophthalmopathy progression within 18 months. From 10 ml of fresh peripheral blood, PBMCs were isolated. Trimming took off 8 bases at V and 1 base at J, with 11 bases between the two ends. Germline V CDR1 and CDR2: MNHEY, SVGAGI. The CDR3 totals 13 residues. A few counts support this clonotype. Its matching antigen is unknown. What was amplified from RNA transcripts were TCR beta CDR3 regions. HTBI primers were the set used in a first-round RT-PCR of the TCR CDR3. TCRdb re-called the multiplex PCR reads with MiXCR, one entry per CDR3 protein. In the table there are hundreds of thousands of distinct CDR3 sequences, about 38% of which are singletons.

This sequence joins TRBV6-5 and TRBJ1-1; D is ambiguous. The sample comprised blood. The sequence came from a man aged 18 to 29 with Graves' hyperthyroidism. CDR3 amino acids: CASAVRGNTEAFF. The DNA for the CDR3 is TGTGCCAGCGCTGTACGAGGGAACACTGAAGCTTTCTTT.